Presented here are 16 T cell receptor beta chains from one specimen sequenced in a study of technical replicates of blood from several donors. TCRdb's table, derived via immunoSEQ multiplex PCR, lists solely in-frame clones and lacks some. The sample holds more than 70,000 clones, roughly 96% seen once. The sequenced material came from T cells isolated from PBMCs. The receptors originated from a human donor in good health.

The chain recombines TRBV4-1 with TRBJ2-7, with 7 nucleotides matching TRBD2. This CDR3 is built from 16 residues. Trimming removed 3 bases from V and 0 bases from J; junction bases left unmatched: 8. Germline V gene sequence: CDR1 MGHRA, CDR2 YSYEKL. CDR3 nucleotides: TGCGCCAGCAGCCACAGGGACGGGAGGAGCTCCTACGAGCAGTACTTC. Its protein is CASSHRDGRSSYEQYF.

This chain links TRBV27 with TRBJ2-7; 12 bases line up with TRBD2. The ends lost 6 bases at V and 2 bases at J; junction bases unmatched: 5. CDR1 is MNHEY and CDR2 is SMNVEV in the germline V gene (reference sequence). The length of the CDR3 is 15 residues. This CDR3 is CASRPLAGGTYEQYF. The DNA for the CDR3 is TGTGCCAGCAGACCACTAGCGGGAGGAACCTACGAGCAGTACTTC.

The CDR3 sequence is CAISSRAQEDGYTF. DNA of the CDR3: TGTGCCATCAGTTCTAGGGCGCAGGAGGATGGCTACACCTTC. V and J are TRBV10-3 and TRBJ1-2; D remains ambiguous. The germline V and J ends were trimmed by 5 bases and 6 bases, with 16 bases remaining between them. Per germline, CDR1 ENHRY and CDR2 SYGVKD. The CDR3 contains 14 residues.

The chain joins TRBV30 to TRBJ2-1, with TRBD2 identical over 7 bases. V shed 5 bases, J shed 2 bases, and the junction held 6 bases outside the gene matches. This CDR3 is 14 amino acids long. Germline V gives CDR1 GTSNPN, CDR2 SVGIG (reference sequence). This CDR3 is CAWGAGKTYNEQFF. DNA of the CDR3: TGTGCCTGGGGAGCGGGGAAGACCTACAATGAGCAGTTCTTC.

This clone was seen only once. The chain combines TRBV9 with TRBJ2-2; 8 bases align to TRBD1. Per the germline V gene, CDR1 is SGDLS and CDR2 is YYNGEE. V gave up 3 bases and J gave up 7 bases; unmatched junction bases: 8. This CDR3 has 15 amino acids. The CDR3 here is CASSAWTGLIGELFF. The DNA of the CDR3 is TGTGCCAGCAGCGCTTGGACAGGGTTGATCGGGGAGCTGTTTTTT.

The chain is built from TRBV5-1 and TRBJ2-1; TRBD2 is a possible D gene (5 bases). Germline CDR1 reads SGHRS; CDR2 reads YFSETQ. Trimming took 3 bases from V and 2 from J, leaving 9 bases between them. The CDR3 contains 14 residues. The CDR3 spells CASSSLATYNEQFF. The CDR3 nucleotides read TGCGCCAGCAGCTCCCTAGCTACCTACAATGAGCAGTTCTTC.

J is TRBJ1-5 and V is TRBV2, with TRBD1 as a possible D gene (5 bases). The CDR3 sequence is 11 residues long. Trimming removed 6 bases at V and 10 bases at J, with 10 bases between. Per the germline V gene, CDR1 is SNHLY and CDR2 is FYNNEI. The CDR3 bases are TGTGCCAGCAGCGCAGGGTCTCCCCAGCATTTT. Protein sequence: CASSAGSPQHF.

V is TRBV5-4 and J is TRBJ2-4; 9 bases map to TRBD1. The germline gives CDR1 SGHNT, CDR2 YYREEE (reference sequence). Trimming removed 3 bases from V and 8 bases from J; junction bases left unmatched: 6. This CDR3 comprises 14 residues. CDR3 sequence: CASSSAQGADIQYF. The CDR3 DNA sequence: TGTGCCAGCAGCTCCGCACAGGGGGCTGACATTCAGTACTTC.

The rearrangement uses TRBV7-3 and TRBJ1-1; TRBD1 aligns across 7 bases. CDR1 and CDR2 from the germline V gene are SGHTA and FQGTGA. V lost 2 bases to trimming and J lost 7 bases; unmatched junction nucleotides: 4. CDR3 length equals 13 residues. This CDR3 reads CASSLGGGNEAFF. CDR3 bases: TGTGCCAGCAGCTTAGGAGGGGGCAATGAAGCTTTCTTT.

The genes are TRBV5-1 and TRBJ2-7; 7 bases are shared with TRBD1. Germline values: CDR1 SGHRS, CDR2 YFSETQ. The CDR3 loop spans 15 amino acids. J was trimmed by 2 bases and V by 0 bases; bases with no gene match: 5. The CDR3 nucleotides are TGCGCCAGCAGCTTGGGAAGTGGGACAGCCTACGAGCAGTACTTC. This translates into CASSLGSGTAYEQYF.

The rearrangement joins TRBV15 to TRBJ2-5; D uncertain. V was pared by 3 bases and J by 1 base, with 6 bases between. This CDR3 has 13 amino acids. Germline V gene data show CDR1 as LNHNV and CDR2 as YYDKDF (reference sequence). CDR3 in DNA: TGTGCCACCAGCAGCATGGCCCAAGAGACCCAGTACTTC. Protein: CATSSMAQETQYF.

The rearrangement joins TRBV11-3 to TRBJ2-1, with D perhaps TRBD1 (6 bases). There are 15 residues in the CDR3. In germline, CDR1 is SGHNT, CDR2 YENEEA. Trimming took off 4 bases at V and 2 bases at J, with 12 bases between the two ends. The CDR3 DNA follows: TGTGCCAGCAGCTCCCGGACAGAGCCCTACAATGAGCAGTTCTTC. Its protein is CASSSRTEPYNEQFF.

This clone occurred once. CDR3 region: CAIGLAVTGELFF. The CDR3 bases are TGTGCCATCGGACTAGCGGTCACCGGGGAGCTGTTTTTT. The chain links TRBV5-4 to TRBJ2-2; 10 positions agree with TRBD2. Germline CDR1 reads SGHNT; CDR2 reads YYREEE (reference sequence). J was trimmed by 4 bases and V by 9 bases; bases with no gene match: 3. The CDR3 length is 13 residues.

This chain joins TRBV5-1 and TRBJ2-1, with D possibly TRBD2 on 5 matching bases. The CDR3 runs to 15 residues. Between the trimmed V and J ends, which lost 0 bases and 8 bases, there was a span of 15 bases. Per germline, CDR1 SGHRS and CDR2 YFSETQ. The CDR3 nucleotides read TGCGCCAGCAGCTTGGGAAGGGCTCTCGGGGATGAGCAGTTCTTC. Its translation is CASSLGRALGDEQFF.

The chain uses TRBV30 and TRBJ2-1, with 7 bases that match TRBD2. Germline trimming cut 1 base from V and 13 bases from J; bases unmatched to any gene: 7. Germline lookup yields CDR1 GTSNPN and CDR2 SVGIG (reference sequence). The CDR3 contains 12 residues. The CDR3 protein is CAWSDGSGGQFF. CDR3 coding DNA: TGTGCCTGGAGTGATGGTTCGGGGGGTCAGTTCTTC.

The chain has TRBV7-9 and TRBJ1-3; D might be TRBD1 (5 bases). Per germline, CDR1 SEHNR and CDR2 FQNEAQ (reference sequence). V lost 10 bases to trimming and J lost 4 bases, with 17 bases between them. The CDR3 length is 14 residues. The CDR3 region has the DNA TGTGCCAACCGGGGGGGACCGTCGGGAAACACCATATATTTT. This translates into CANRGGPSGNTIYF.